This is a list of T cell receptor beta chains from one sample in a study of patients and donors after allogeneic stem cell transplantation. MiXCR, applied by TCRdb to the RT-PCR reads, yields one record per CDR3 protein. Among 200,000 to 250,000 distinct CDR3 sequences, roughly 13% were seen once, and the ten largest hold about 9.9%. The sample was blood, either unsorted or a sorted T cell fraction (not recorded which). The source of these receptors is a human donor who was either an allogeneic HSCT recipient or a stem cell or donor lymphocyte infusion donor (not recorded which). It is not recorded whose cells these are; they may come from a transplant donor. The CDR3 runs from the conserved cysteine through the conserved F or W. Size values are once, few and many counts, or a class for expanded clones, and some rows have none.

many	16	TRBV4-1	TRBJ1-5	CASSQSSTGSYQPQHF
few	15	TRBV15	TRBJ1-1	CATSLGQGGTDEAFF
many	14	TRBV5-1	TRBJ2-3	CASSLLGYTDTQYF
few	17	TRBV12-3/TRBV12-4	TRBJ2-7	CASSLYWGENGSYEQYF
few	14	TRBV2	TRBJ2-7	CASTPRSGRSEQYF
many	13	TRBV7-9	TRBJ1-3	CASSQDAGNTIYF
-	15	TRBV11-2	TRBJ2-2	CASSLTGARAGELFF
-	14	TRBV5-1	TRBJ2-5	CASSLAARQETQYF
few	14	TRBV2	TRBJ2-7	CASRWTGNDYEQYF
few	11	TRBV20-1	TRBJ2-3	CSARDYGILYF
-	14	TRBV20-1	TRBJ2-5	CSARGLAGRETQYF
-	20	TRBV7-2	TRBJ2-5	CASSLALPSGGAVNSETQYF
many	15	TRBV15	TRBJ1-4	CATSRDGRFNEKLFF